The 8 T cell receptor beta chains listed next were all sequenced from one sample in a study of cytomegalovirus exposure and HLA in healthy donors. The PCR contained 60 Vbeta and 13 Jbeta primers. The assay was immunoSEQ multiplex PCR, and TCRdb's table has in-frame clones only and misses some. Among 100,000 to 150,000 clones listed, more than 55% were seen once. Material: PBMCs. Every receptor here comes from a man aged 18 to 30 in good health and CMV-seronegative.

This chain links TRBV7-2 with TRBJ2-7, with TRBD1 matching over 9 bases. CDR3 length equals 15 residues. V was pared by 3 bases and J by 3 bases, with 6 bases of the junction left unmatched. The germline V gene encodes CDR1 SGHTA and CDR2 FQGNSA. The CDR3 protein is CASSFEGTGSYEQYF. The CDR3 DNA sequence: TGTGCCAGCAGCTTTGAAGGGACAGGGAGCTACGAGCAGTACTTC. Variable domain in full (rest from reference TRBV7-2 and TRBJ2-7): GAGVSQSPSNKVTEKGKDVELRCDPISGHTALYWYRQSLGQGLEFLIYFQGNSAPDKSGLPSDRFSAERTGGSVSTLTIQRTQQEDSAVYLCASSFEGTGSYEQYFGPGTRLTVT.

This clone was counted between two and nine times. The V gene is TRBV30, the J gene TRBJ2-3, with TRBD2 identical over 13 bases. Per the germline V gene, CDR1 is GTSNPN and CDR2 is SVGIG (reference sequence). The J segment lost 6 bases and the V segment lost 3 bases, leaving 0 bases of the junction unmatched. The CDR3 is made up of 13 amino acids. The chain's CDR3 is CAWRLAGGDTQYF. The CDR3 DNA follows: TGTGCCTGGAGACTAGCGGGAGGGGATACGCAGTATTTT.

The rearrangement uses TRBV7-9 and TRBJ2-2; perhaps TRBD2 as D (5 bases). The V gene's germline CDR1 is SEHNR and CDR2 FQNEAQ (reference sequence). V shed 3 bases and J shed 7 bases, with 6 bases lying between them. The CDR3 is 12 residues long. The DNA for the CDR3 is TGTGCCAGCAGCTTCGGGGTCGGGGAGCTGTTTTTT. It translates to CASSFGVGELFF.

V is TRBV19 and J is TRBJ1-1; 11 bases are a match to TRBD1. Germline V gives CDR1 LNHDA, CDR2 SQIVND (reference sequence). V shed 7 bases, J shed 1 base, and the junction held 5 bases outside the gene matches. This CDR3 has 15 residues. The chain's CDR3 is CASTWTGGANTEAFF. Here the CDR3 DNA reads TGTGCCAGTACATGGACAGGGGGCGCGAACACTGAAGCTTTCTTT.

The genes are TRBV27 and TRBJ2-1; D is perhaps TRBD2 (6 bases). CDR1 is MNHEY, CDR2 SMNVEV, per germline (reference sequence). CDR3 length equals 16 residues. The V gene lost 5 bases and the J gene lost 0 bases, with 14 bases spanning the gap. The CDR3 nucleotides are TGTGCCAGCAGTCCTCTCGCGGGATACTCCTACAATGAGCAGTTCTTC. It yields the protein CASSPLAGYSYNEQFF.

V is TRBV27 and J is TRBJ2-7, with 11 bases lining up with TRBD1. J gave up 1 base and V 8 bases, and 4 bases lay outside the gene matches. Germline V CDR1 and CDR2: MNHEY, SMNVEV (reference sequence). CDR3 length equals 14 residues. The CDR3 bases are TGTGCCAGCGGCGGACAGGGGGCATCCTACGAGCAGTACTTC. Translated, it gives CASGGQGASYEQYF.

The V gene is TRBV27, the J gene TRBJ1-5, with D possibly matching TRBD1 (5 bases). The CDR3 runs to 14 residues. V was clipped by 10 bases and J by 2 bases, with 15 bases between them. Germline loops: CDR1 MNHEY, CDR2 SMNVEV (reference sequence). CDR3 in amino acids: CATRGEGGNQPQHF. CDR3 DNA sequence: TGTGCCACCAGAGGGGAAGGAGGCAATCAGCCCCAGCATTTT.

V gene TRBV28 combines with J gene TRBJ1-1; D might be TRBD1 (6 bases). Germline lookup yields CDR1 MDHEN and CDR2 SYDVKM. V was cut by 2 bases and J by 1 base, with 8 bases left in between. There are 14 residues in the CDR3. CDR3 protein: CASSLVGGNTEAFF. The CDR3 bases are TGTGCCAGCAGTTTAGTAGGGGGGAACACTGAAGCTTTCTTT.